This is a list of T cell receptor beta chains from one sample in a study of T cell responses to AZD1222 COVID-19 vaccine. The protocol was immunoSEQ multiplex PCR, while the TCRdb copy is restricted to in-frame clones and leaves out a portion. The sample holds 150,000 to 200,000 clones, around 87% seen once. Sequenced material: peripheral blood, taken on day 0 of MenACWY control vaccination. The source is an adult in good health. Each CDR3 is given without its conserved first and last residue.

j_gene: TRBJ1-2
v_gene: TRBV20-1
CDR3aa: SAVGTAGYT

j_gene: TRBJ2-1
v_gene: TRBV10-3
CDR3aa: AIRETSGDNEQF

j_gene: TRBJ1-1
v_gene: TRBV30
CDR3aa: AWSYGEVTEAF

j_gene: TRBJ2-1
v_gene: TRBV19
CDR3aa: ASNEMTGIGNEQF

j_gene: TRBJ1-5
v_gene: TRBV28
CDR3aa: ASSLVQVNSNQPQH

j_gene: TRBJ2-2
v_gene: TRBV29-1
CDR3aa: SAGQGTNTGELF

j_gene: TRBJ1-2
v_gene: TRBV6-1
CDR3aa: ASSDLGYGYT

j_gene: TRBJ2-3
v_gene: TRBV6-5
CDR3aa: ASSYSTGATDTQY

j_gene: TRBJ2-2
v_gene: TRBV7-9
CDR3aa: ASSPRVIGELF

j_gene: TRBJ2-2
v_gene: TRBV9
CDR3aa: ASSVGGARTGELF

j_gene: TRBJ2-5
v_gene: TRBV5-1
CDR3aa: ASSPGTYQETQY

j_gene: TRBJ2-7
v_gene: TRBV29-1
CDR3aa: SVGQEVTYEQY

j_gene: TRBJ2-1
v_gene: TRBV9
CDR3aa: ASSARQGIEDEQF

j_gene: TRBJ2-7
v_gene: TRBV7-3
CDR3aa: ASSLGPASGSTVEQY

j_gene: TRBJ1-1
v_gene: TRBV19
CDR3aa: ASGGQGSWTTEAF

j_gene: TRBJ2-7
v_gene: TRBV18
CDR3aa: ASSPRQGAYEQY

j_gene: TRBJ2-3
v_gene: TRBV7-8
CDR3aa: ASSGPSADTQY

j_gene: TRBJ2-5
v_gene: TRBV7-2
CDR3aa: ASSYQSGGQETQY

j_gene: TRBJ2-7
v_gene: TRBV28
CDR3aa: ASSITGAYEQY